The present T cell receptor beta chain was sequenced within a study of a mutant IDH1 vaccine in newly diagnosed glioma. The study, taken as a whole, reports: Changes in top peripheral clonotypes did not appear linked to pseudoprogression.

For this clone: What it binds is not known.

Unmatched junction bases numbered 0, after V lost 1 base and J lost 1 base. Germline CDR1 SGHNT, CDR2 YYREEE (reference sequence). The CDR3 extends over 15 amino acids. Data came from immunoSEQ multiplex PCR; TCRdb stores just in-frame clones and leaves some out. The sample lists about 50,000 clones, roughly 92% occurring once. Time point indicated: week 35, safety follow-up. The content of each vaccine dose was 300 ug of mutant IDH1 20-mer peptide, and topical imiquimod accompanied it. The sequence came from a man aged 50-60 years with glioma. Here the sequenced sample was PBMCs, taken from a glioma patient whose treatment included an IDH1 peptide vaccine. The gene calls are TRBV5-4 and TRBJ2-3, with 10 bases fitting TRBD2. The CDR3 region is CASSLTSGGTDTQYF. The DNA for the CDR3 is TGTGCCAGCAGCTTGACTAGCGGGGGCACAGATACGCAGTATTTT.